The 32 T cell receptor beta chains reported below all come from one sample, sequenced in a study of cytomegalovirus exposure and HLA in healthy donors. PCR employed 60 Vbeta and 13 Jbeta primers. Clones were sequenced by immunoSEQ multiplex PCR, and TCRdb holds only the in-frame ones, with some missing. The sample carries some 130,000 clones, 83% recorded once. Sequencing input: PBMCs. The receptors derive from a girl aged 2-9 years in good health and CMV-seronegative.

The chain employs TRBV4-3 and TRBJ2-5, with 8 bases that match TRBD2. Germline-derived CDR1 and CDR2 are LGHNA and YSLEER. The CDR3 loop spans 17 amino acids. V shed 0 bases, J shed 2 bases, and the junction held 8 bases outside the gene matches. CDR3 loop: CASSQDKSGGIQETQYF. The DNA for the CDR3 is TGCGCCAGCAGCCAAGATAAATCGGGGGGGATTCAAGAGACCCAGTACTTC.

The rearrangement joins TRBV7-2 to TRBJ1-2, with D uncertain. This CDR3 spans 15 amino acids. Deletions cut 2 bases from V and 4 bases from J, with 14 bases between. CDR1 SGHTA and CDR2 FQGNSA come from the germline V gene. The CDR3 DNA reads TGTGCCAGCAGCTTAAGTCCGGGGAAGGGCTATGGCTACACCTTC. Its translation: CASSLSPGKGYGYTF.

The chain employs TRBV27 and TRBJ1-2; the match to TRBD1 covers 7 bases. The CDR3 has 17 residues. CDR1 MNHEY and CDR2 SMNVEV come from the germline V gene (reference sequence). The V and J ends lost 3 bases and 2 bases, in that order; junction bases with no gene match: 12. The CDR3 region has the DNA TGTGCCAGCAGTTTCTACGGGGCAGACAGGGTGAACTATGGCTACACCTTC. This gives the protein CASSFYGADRVNYGYTF.

This clone was recorded once. This sequence joins TRBV9 and TRBJ1-1; perhaps TRBD1 as D (6 bases). This CDR3 comprises 15 residues. Germline-derived CDR1 and CDR2 are SGDLS and YYNGEE. Trimming removed 2 bases from V and 6 bases from J, with 17 bases in between. In DNA form, the CDR3 reads TGTGCCAGCAGCGTCTTCGGGGGGGGCGCCCCTGAAGCTTTCTTT. Its translation: CASSVFGGGAPEAFF.

The genes are TRBV18 and TRBJ2-5; 7 positions agree with TRBD2. CDR3 length: 15 amino acids. Germline trimming cut 3 bases from V and 5 bases from J; bases unmatched to any gene: 9. The V gene's germline CDR1 is KGHSH and CDR2 LQKENI. The CDR3 DNA sequence: TGTGCCAGCTCACCCGCTGCGGGGGTAGGTGAGACCCAGTACTTC. It codes for CASSPAAGVGETQYF.

The genes are TRBV9 and TRBJ2-5, with D tentatively TRBD2 (6 bases). CDR3 length: 15 amino acids. The V and J ends lost 0 bases and 5 bases respectively, with 14 bases between them. CDR1 is SGDLS, CDR2 YYNGEE, per germline. Written as DNA, the CDR3 is TGTGCCAGCAGCGTAGGGGCGGGACTTGGGGAGACCCAGTACTTC. Protein: CASSVGAGLGETQYF.

This chain connects TRBV10-3 to TRBJ2-3, with TRBD2 identical over 10 bases. Per germline, CDR1 ENHRY and CDR2 SYGVKD. V shed 0 bases, J shed 3 bases, and the junction held 12 bases outside the gene matches. The CDR3 runs 19 residues. CDR3 DNA sequence: TGTGCCATCAGTGAGTCGACACCGACCTCTAGCGGGAGTACAGATACGCAGTATTTT. Residues: CAISESTPTSSGSTDTQYF.

This chain joins TRBV5-6 and TRBJ2-3; D is possibly TRBD1 (6 bases). The CDR3 runs to 16 residues. Germline V gene sequence: CDR1 SGHDT, CDR2 YYEEEE. Trimming removed 4 bases at V and 0 bases at J, with 15 bases between. The CDR3 sequence is CASSGETGYSTDTQYF. The CDR3 DNA sequence: TGTGCCAGCAGCGGAGAGACAGGATATAGCACAGATACGCAGTATTTT.

This clone was observed a single time. This chain connects TRBV7-2 to TRBJ2-5, with a possible D match to TRBD2 (6 bases). Germline CDR1 reads SGHTA; CDR2 reads FQGNSA. The CDR3 covers 15 residues. V lost 1 base and J lost 5, with 14 bases in between. CDR3 bases: TGTGCCAGCAGCTTAGATTCGGGGGTCGGGGAGACCCAGTACTTC. It codes for CASSLDSGVGETQYF.

This chain joins TRBV2 and TRBJ2-3; no clear D gene. Between the trimmed V and J ends, which lost 8 bases and 3 bases, there was a span of 9 bases. Germline-derived CDR1 and CDR2 are SNHLY and FYNNEI. The CDR3 length is 12 residues. The CDR3 is CASLRRTDTQYF. The CDR3 bases are TGTGCCAGCCTTAGGCGGACAGATACGCAGTATTTT.

The V and J genes are TRBV9 and TRBJ1-1; weak D call: TRBD1 (5 bases). The ends were cut back, 3 bases at V and 0 bases at J, with 9 bases in the middle. Looked up from germline, CDR1 is SGDLS and CDR2 is YYNGEE. CDR3 length: 14 amino acids. The CDR3 region is CASSAGHMNTEAFF. The CDR3 coding sequence is TGTGCCAGCAGCGCTGGACACATGAACACTGAAGCTTTCTTT.

The table lists this clone with a few counts. The CDR3 sequence is CASSESFSFRQFSPRANTEAFF. DNA for the CDR3: TGCGCCAGCAGTGAGTCTTTTAGTTTCCGACAGTTCTCGCCAAGGGCAAACACTGAAGCTTTCTTT. The gene calls are TRBV10-1 and TRBJ1-1; TRBD1 might be the D (5 bases). This CDR3 region has 22 residues. Germline CDR1 reads WNHNN; CDR2 reads SYGVQD (reference sequence). V shed 0 bases and J shed 2 bases, with 31 bases lying between them.

The chain has TRBV5-1 and TRBJ2-2, with a weak D call TRBD2 (5 bases). With 0 bases removed from V and 2 bases from J, the gap between germline ends came to 8 bases. CDR3 size: 15 residues. Germline values: CDR1 SGHRS, CDR2 YFSETQ. CDR3 protein: CASSLGGLNTGELFF. CDR3 coding DNA: TGCGCCAGCAGCTTGGGAGGGTTAAACACCGGGGAGCTGTTTTTT.

This clone was seen more than once but under ten times. The chain employs TRBV6-1 and TRBJ2-7, with TRBD2 matching 7 bases. Germline CDR1 and CDR2: MNHNS and SASEGT. This CDR3 comprises 14 residues. The ends lost 4 bases at V and 2 bases at J; junction bases unmatched: 5. CDR3 in DNA: TGTGCCAGCAGTGGGGGGGAGGGCCCCTACGAGCAGTACTTC. This sequence encodes CASSGGEGPYEQYF.

The chain recombines TRBV27 with TRBJ2-5; weak D call: TRBD1 (5 bases). Trimming pared 7 bases from V and 0 bases from J, leaving 12 bases between. This CDR3 spans 14 amino acids. CDR1 MNHEY and CDR2 SMNVEV come from the germline V gene (reference sequence). The CDR3 nucleotides are TGTGCCAGCAAGGTCTCAGGGTACCAAGAGACCCAGTACTTC. Its translation is CASKVSGYQETQYF.

This clone came up many times. This chain joins TRBV6-1 and TRBJ2-3; the match to TRBD1 covers 9 bases. With V trimmed by 1 base and J by 4 bases, 3 bases remained unmatched. The CDR3 spans 15 residues. CDR1 and CDR2 (germline): MNHNS, SASEGT. The CDR3 protein is CASSEGGQGSDTQYF. DNA of the CDR3: TGTGCCAGCAGTGAAGGGGGACAGGGTTCAGATACGCAGTATTTT.

The CDR3 is CASIKTGGNEKLFF. CDR3 bases: TGTGCCAGTATCAAAACAGGCGGAAATGAAAAACTGTTTTTT. The J gene is TRBJ1-4, the V gene TRBV19; tentatively, D is TRBD1 (5 bases). Per germline, CDR1 LNHDA and CDR2 SQIVND (reference sequence). Trimming removed 7 bases at V and 5 bases at J, with 14 bases between. The CDR3 is made up of 14 amino acids.

The rearrangement links TRBV27 to TRBJ2-7, with 11 bases aligning to TRBD2. The CDR3 extends over 14 amino acids. CDR1 is MNHEY and CDR2 is SMNVEV in the germline V gene (reference sequence). V shed 10 bases, J shed 2 bases, and the junction held 7 bases outside the gene matches. CDR3 bases: TGTGCCATTGGTAGCGGGGGGGCCCCCTACGAGCAGTACTTC. As protein: CAIGSGGAPYEQYF.

The gene calls are TRBV6-1 and TRBJ2-3; no clear D gene. The CDR3 is 15 amino acids. V gave up 2 bases and J gave up 5 bases, with 14 bases separating them. Germline CDR1 MNHNS, CDR2 SASEGT. The CDR3 sequence is CASSETIALRDTQYF. Here the CDR3 DNA reads TGTGCCAGCAGTGAAACCATAGCCCTCAGAGATACGCAGTATTTT.

The rearrangement joins TRBV7-2 to TRBJ2-7, with 8 bases lining up with TRBD1. This CDR3 has 14 residues. Germline values: CDR1 SGHTA, CDR2 FQGNSA. The trim removed 5 bases at V and 3 bases at J, leaving 6 bases unmatched. The CDR3 is CASSGQGKDYEQYF. CDR3 bases: TGTGCCAGCAGCGGACAGGGTAAGGACTACGAGCAGTACTTC.

This chain joins TRBV2 and TRBJ2-1; 11 nucleotides agree with TRBD2. The CDR3 is made up of 17 amino acids. Germline CDR1 is SNHLY and CDR2 is FYNNEI. V dropped 5 bases and J dropped 3; count of bases not matched to a gene: 9. The CDR3 DNA sequence: TGTGCCAGCAGTTTCCAGACTAGCGGGGTACGCTACAATGAGCAGTTCTTC. It yields the protein CASSFQTSGVRYNEQFF.

This CDR3 reads CASSRLAGGPTDTQYF. The CDR3 DNA reads TGCGCCAGCAGTAGGCTAGCGGGGGGGCCCACAGATACGCAGTATTTT. The chain recombines TRBV5-1 with TRBJ2-3; TRBD2 aligns across 12 bases. This CDR3 contains 16 residues. With 5 bases clipped from V and 2 bases from J, the junction kept 6 bases outside the gene matches. The germline CDR1 and CDR2 sequences are SGHRS and YFSETQ.

The chain employs TRBV5-4 and TRBJ2-1; D not resolved. This CDR3 has 12 residues. In germline, CDR1 is SGHNT, CDR2 YYREEE (reference sequence). V lost 2 bases to trimming and J lost 3 bases, with 3 bases between them. The CDR3: CASSFFYNEQFF. The CDR3 DNA is TGTGCCAGCAGCTTCTTCTACAATGAGCAGTTCTTC. The full variable domain, its missing parts supplied by reference TRBV5-4 and TRBJ2-1, is ETGVTQSPTHLIKTRGQQVTLRCSSQSGHNTVSWYQQALGQGPQFIFQYYREEENGRGNFPPRFSGLQFPNYSSELNVNALELDDSALYLCASSFFYNEQFFGPGTRLTVL.

The rearrangement uses TRBV6-5 and TRBJ2-1, with D maybe TRBD1 (6 bases). Germline V gene sequence: CDR1 MNHEY, CDR2 SVGAGI. The CDR3 covers 14 residues. Between the trimmed V and J ends, which lost 7 bases and 8 bases, there was a span of 18 bases. CDR3 sequence reads: CASKGHRLRDEQFF. In DNA, the CDR3 is TGTGCCAGCAAGGGACACCGCCTGAGGGATGAGCAGTTCTTC.

The chain is built from TRBV28 and TRBJ2-7; 12 bases match TRBD2. Unmatched junction bases numbered 28, after V lost 4 bases and J lost 3 bases. Germline loops: CDR1 MDHEN, CDR2 SYDVKM. The length of the CDR3 is 23 residues. The CDR3, as DNA: TGTGCCAGCAGTTATGGCCTGAGACATAGCCCGGGACTAGCGGGCGGTAGTTACTACGAGCAGTACTTC. Translation: CASSYGLRHSPGLAGGSYYEQYF. Filled out from reference TRBV28 and TRBJ2-7, the complete variable domain reads DVKVTQSSRYLVKRTGEKVFLECVQDMDHENMFWYRQDPGLGLRLIYFSYDVKMKEKGDIPEGYSVSREKKERFSLILESASTNQTSMYLCASSYGLRHSPGLAGGSYYEQYFGPGTRLTVT.

The CDR3 region is CASSPSTRTGEYF. CDR3 coding DNA: TGTGCCAGCAGTCCCTCTACGAGGACTGGGGAGTACTTC. The chain links TRBV14 to TRBJ2-7, with D possibly matching TRBD2 (5 bases). This CDR3 is 13 amino acids long. Trimming removed 6 bases from V and 11 bases from J, with 20 bases in between. Germline CDR1 reads SGHDN; CDR2 reads FVKESK.

This chain connects TRBV28 to TRBJ2-4, with a tentative D call TRBD2 (6 bases). The CDR3 consists of 17 residues. The V gene lost 8 bases and the J gene lost 1 base, with 21 bases spanning the gap. Germline CDR1 MDHEN, CDR2 SYDVKM. CDR3 amino acids: CASRGTEGWGAKNIQYF. The DNA for the CDR3 is TGTGCCAGCCGTGGGACGGAGGGCTGGGGGGCCAAAAACATTCAGTACTTC.

J is TRBJ1-3 and V is TRBV4-1; D is possibly TRBD1 (6 bases). The CDR3 covers 17 residues. The germline V and J ends were trimmed by 0 bases and 2 bases, with 14 bases remaining between them. Germline loops: CDR1 MGHRA, CDR2 YSYEKL. This chain's CDR3 is CASSQDYAGVAGNTIYF. CDR3 DNA sequence: TGCGCCAGCAGCCAAGATTACGCAGGGGTAGCTGGAAACACCATATATTTT.

The V gene is TRBV7-3, the J gene TRBJ2-1; unclear D gene. V dropped 2 bases and J dropped 7 bases, with 12 bases sitting between them. The germline CDR1 and CDR2 sequences are SGHTA and FQGTGA. The CDR3 extends over 14 amino acids. The CDR3 region has the DNA TGTGCCAGCAGCTTAGCCCCCGGTCATAATGAGCAGTTCTTC. Its protein product is CASSLAPGHNEQFF.

This sequence joins TRBV9 and TRBJ2-3, with 9 bases fitting TRBD1. CDR3 length: 15 residues. V was pared by 7 bases and J by 0 bases, with 6 bases of the junction left unmatched. Germline CDR1 is SGDLS and CDR2 is YYNGEE. The CDR3 region is CASCRTGASTDTQYF. The CDR3 DNA is TGTGCCAGCTGTAGGACAGGGGCCAGCACAGATACGCAGTATTTT.

In its sample, this clone was seen a few times. The chain employs TRBV18 and TRBJ1-2; TRBD1 matches 10 bases. J was trimmed by 6 bases and V by 4 bases; bases with no gene match: 5. Germline V gene data show CDR1 as KGHSH and CDR2 as LQKENI. The CDR3 is 14 residues long. CDR3 coding DNA: TGTGCCAGCTCACTTCCGGGACAGGGGAATGGCTACACCTTC. It codes for CASSLPGQGNGYTF.

CDR3 sequence (DNA): TGTGCCAGTAGTATACGGACAGACACAGATACGCAGTATTTT. Amino acids: CASSIRTDTDTQYF. The V call is TRBV19, the J call TRBJ2-3, with D perhaps TRBD1 (6 bases). The CDR3 spans 14 residues. V shed 2 bases and J shed 2 bases, with 8 bases lying between them. Germline V gene lookup returns CDR1 LNHDA and CDR2 SQIVND (reference sequence).